This T cell receptor (beta chain) was obtained from a study of CD8 T cells in Susac syndrome (dated by TCRdb to the late 2010s). For context, the study as a whole: Whether CD8+ T cell activation and differentiation in Susac syndrome was antigen driven was tested using repertoire sequencing. Points the paper makes about the study in general: The TCR sequencing and HLA analysis was acknowledged to have included a relatively small number of individuals.

RNA was extracted using the RNeasy kit, and about 0.5 to 1 ug of the RNA was reverse transcribed with random hexamers. The immunoSEQ multiplex PCR assay, which covers 54 Vbeta and 13 Jbeta segments, was used to amplify TCR beta CDR3 regions. To correct PCR amplification bias, a synthetic template baseline was used for both primer optimization and computational correction. The paper's processing steps were these. Only productive sequences were kept, with reads annotated to V, D and J genes according to IMGT and analyzed in immunoSEQ Analyzer. Clonality was calculated as one minus the Shannon entropy normalized by log2 of the number of productive unique sequences. Public and private clones were assessed among the 100 most prevalent clones of each patient and control. Clones were defined as Susac-specific when absent from the healthy and MS cohorts, from about 970 published viral clones and from other ImmuneACCESS disease sequences. Starting from the raw public reads, TCRdb applied fastp trimming at Q25, assembled clones with MiXCR and retained in-frame beta chains. All rows with the same CDR3 protein become a single entry with the most common DNA and genes. What appears here as the V and J calls and clone size reflects TCRdb's work, not the paper's. Present in this sample are 190,000 or so distinct CDR3 sequences, about 95% of which were seen just once. Of the sample, roughly 0.088% is held by the ten largest clones.

In the case of this clonotype: It has no known antigen specificity. No base-level quality is on record; no much larger clone is a single base apart.

V and J are trimmed by 8 bases and 0 bases, and the gene matches miss 6 bases of the junction. Reading the germline V gene gives CDR1 SNHLY and CDR2 FYNNEI. The CDR3 holds 15 amino acids from the cysteine to the phenylalanine. Only CDR3 DNA remains: 45 bases, in frame from the first base. Peripheral blood CD8+ and CD4+ T cells from healthy donors, Susac syndrome patients and multiple sclerosis patients were profiled by high-throughput TCR beta sequencing. Treatment-naive patients with stable or active relapsing-remitting disease fulfilling revised McDonald criteria were used as multiple sclerosis controls. CD8+ TEMRA cells were enriched by FACS, while bulk CD8+ and CD4+ T cells were purified by magnetic negative isolation. Blood was collected in EDTA tubes and processed within 24 hours, with PBMCs isolated through density gradient centrifugation. PBMCs destined for TCR sequencing were cryopreserved in liquid nitrogen and later thawed in a 37 °C water bath. A purity of at least 90% was achieved for sorted or isolated CD4+, CD8+ and CD8+ TEMRA cells.

Sequences were obtained from CD4+ T cells from PBMCs. The sequence derives from a human donor with multiple sclerosis. Recombination linked TRBV2 to TRBJ2-3, with 9 middle bases fitting TRBD2. The nucleotide sequence reads as follows: TGTGCCAGCCTTCGGACTAGCGCCAGCACAGATACGCAGTATTTT. This gives the protein CASLRTSASTDTQYF.